These T cell receptor beta chains were read from a single sample in a study of response to subunit inactivated influenza vaccine. From the RT-PCR reads, TCRdb called clonotypes with MiXCR, one entry per CDR3 protein. The sample lists hundreds of thousands of distinct CDR3 sequences, roughly 10% occurring once. This sample was also put to use in a study of T cells expressing NK-cell markers.

Source: PBMCs from blood, taken on the day of vaccination. The origin of the receptors is a man in his forties or fifties who received an inactivated influenza vaccine. Both conserved end residues are part of each CDR3.

j_call: TRBJ1-2; v_call: TRBV6-5; cdr3_aa: CASSYSTSYGYTF
j_call: TRBJ2-7; v_call: TRBV7-9; cdr3_aa: CASSWAGLYEQYF
j_call: TRBJ2-1; v_call: TRBV6-5; cdr3_aa: CASSYGLAGNNEQFF
j_call: TRBJ2-7; v_call: TRBV7-2; cdr3_aa: CASSSGGLDLDEQYF
j_call: TRBJ2-7; v_call: TRBV20-1; cdr3_aa: CSARDLLLSYEQYF
j_call: TRBJ2-5; v_call: TRBV7-2; cdr3_aa: CASSLERASETQYF
j_call: TRBJ1-5; v_call: TRBV7-9; cdr3_aa: CASSLYQDQPQHF
j_call: TRBJ2-7; v_call: TRBV29-1; cdr3_aa: CSARGGAYEQYF
j_call: TRBJ1-5; v_call: TRBV12-3/TRBV12-4; cdr3_aa: CASSLRAGSYSNQPQHF
j_call: TRBJ1-1; v_call: TRBV29-1; cdr3_aa: CSVGGRVPGTEAFF
j_call: TRBJ2-3; v_call: TRBV20-1; cdr3_aa: CSAEGGLAASPTQYF
j_call: TRBJ2-5; v_call: TRBV20-1; cdr3_aa: CSAASTGGRETQYF
j_call: TRBJ2-5; v_call: TRBV20-1; cdr3_aa: CSAIPPLDSDQETQYF
j_call: TRBJ1-3; v_call: TRBV3-1; cdr3_aa: CASSVRTGFGSGNTIYF
j_call: TRBJ2-7; v_call: TRBV15; cdr3_aa: CATSRSRVDYEQYF
j_call: TRBJ2-7; v_call: TRBV5-1; cdr3_aa: CASSSAGIIYEQYF
j_call: TRBJ1-1; v_call: TRBV20-1; cdr3_aa: CSARTVSASTEAFF